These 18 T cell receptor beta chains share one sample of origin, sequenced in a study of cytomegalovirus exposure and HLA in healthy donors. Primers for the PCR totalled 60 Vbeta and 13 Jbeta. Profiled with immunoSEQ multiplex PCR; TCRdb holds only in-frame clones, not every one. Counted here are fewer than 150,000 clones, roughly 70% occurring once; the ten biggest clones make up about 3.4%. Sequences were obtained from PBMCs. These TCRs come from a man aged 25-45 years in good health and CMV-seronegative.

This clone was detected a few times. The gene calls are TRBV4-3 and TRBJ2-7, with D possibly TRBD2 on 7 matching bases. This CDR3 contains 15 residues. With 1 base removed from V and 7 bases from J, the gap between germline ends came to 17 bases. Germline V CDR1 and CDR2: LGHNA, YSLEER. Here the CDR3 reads CASSQVDGGLREQYF. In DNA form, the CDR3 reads TGCGCCAGCAGCCAAGTGGACGGGGGGCTCCGGGAGCAGTACTTC.

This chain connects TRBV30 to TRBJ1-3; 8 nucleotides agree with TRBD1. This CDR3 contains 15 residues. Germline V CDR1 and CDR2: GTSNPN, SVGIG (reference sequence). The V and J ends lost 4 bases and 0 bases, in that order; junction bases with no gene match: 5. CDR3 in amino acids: CAWTGQAFSGNTIYF. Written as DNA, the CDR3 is TGTGCCTGGACGGGACAGGCTTTCTCTGGAAACACCATATATTTT.

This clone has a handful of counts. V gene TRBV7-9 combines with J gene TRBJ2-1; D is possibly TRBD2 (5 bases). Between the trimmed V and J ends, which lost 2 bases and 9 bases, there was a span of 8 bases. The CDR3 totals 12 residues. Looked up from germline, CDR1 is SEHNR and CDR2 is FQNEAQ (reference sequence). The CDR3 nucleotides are TGTGCCAGCAGCTTAAGAGGGTCTGAGCAGTTCTTC. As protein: CASSLRGSEQFF.

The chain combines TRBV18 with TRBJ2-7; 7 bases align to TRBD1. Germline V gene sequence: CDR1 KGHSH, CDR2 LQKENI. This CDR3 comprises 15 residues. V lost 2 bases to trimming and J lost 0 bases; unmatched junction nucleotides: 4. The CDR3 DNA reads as TGTGCCAGCTCACCAGGACAGGTTAGCTCCTACGAGCAGTACTTC. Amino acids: CASSPGQVSSYEQYF.

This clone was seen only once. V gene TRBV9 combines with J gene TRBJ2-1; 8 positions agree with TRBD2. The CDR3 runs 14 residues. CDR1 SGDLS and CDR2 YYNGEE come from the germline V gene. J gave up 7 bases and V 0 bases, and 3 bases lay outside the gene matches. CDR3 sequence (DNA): TGTGCCAGCAGCGTAGCGGGGGGGCCGAATGAGCAGTTCTTC. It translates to CASSVAGGPNEQFF.

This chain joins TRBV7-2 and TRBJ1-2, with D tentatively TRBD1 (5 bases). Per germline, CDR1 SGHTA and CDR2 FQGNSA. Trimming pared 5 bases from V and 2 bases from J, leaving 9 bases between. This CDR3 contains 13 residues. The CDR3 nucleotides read TGTGCCAGCAGCCAACAGGAGAACTATGGCTACACCTTC. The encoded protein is CASSQQENYGYTF.

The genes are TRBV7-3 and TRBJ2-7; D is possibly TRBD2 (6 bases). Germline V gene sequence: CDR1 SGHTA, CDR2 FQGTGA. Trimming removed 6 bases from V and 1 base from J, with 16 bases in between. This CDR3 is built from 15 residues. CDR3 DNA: TGTGCCAGCAGTCCTGGAGGGACCGGGTCCTACGAGCAGTACTTC. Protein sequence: CASSPGGTGSYEQYF.

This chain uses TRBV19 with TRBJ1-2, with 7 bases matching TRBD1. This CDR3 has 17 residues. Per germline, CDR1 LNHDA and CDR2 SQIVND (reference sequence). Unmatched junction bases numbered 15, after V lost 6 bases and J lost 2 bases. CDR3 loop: CASRSPTGLKKNYGYTF. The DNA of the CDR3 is TGTGCCAGTAGGTCCCCGACAGGGCTGAAGAAAAACTATGGCTACACCTTC. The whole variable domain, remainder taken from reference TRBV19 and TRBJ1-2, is DGGITQSPKYLFRKEGQNVTLSCEQNLNHDAMYWYRQDPGQGLRLIYYSQIVNDFQKGDIAEGYSVSREKKESFPLTVTSAQKNPTAFYLCASRSPTGLKKNYGYTFGSGTRLTVV.

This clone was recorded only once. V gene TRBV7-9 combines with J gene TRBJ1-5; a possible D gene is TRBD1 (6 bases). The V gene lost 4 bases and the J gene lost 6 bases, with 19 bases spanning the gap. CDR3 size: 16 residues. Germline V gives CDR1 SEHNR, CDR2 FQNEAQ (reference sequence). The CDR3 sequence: CASSSGTSQGTQPQHF. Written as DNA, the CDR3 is TGTGCCAGCAGCTCCGGCACCTCCCAGGGGACTCAGCCCCAGCATTTT.

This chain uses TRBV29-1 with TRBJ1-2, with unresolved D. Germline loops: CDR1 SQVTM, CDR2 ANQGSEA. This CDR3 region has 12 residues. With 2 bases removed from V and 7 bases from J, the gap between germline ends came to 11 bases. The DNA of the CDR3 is TGCAGCGTTGAAACGAGGCTGCTTGGCTACACCTTC. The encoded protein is CSVETRLLGYTF.

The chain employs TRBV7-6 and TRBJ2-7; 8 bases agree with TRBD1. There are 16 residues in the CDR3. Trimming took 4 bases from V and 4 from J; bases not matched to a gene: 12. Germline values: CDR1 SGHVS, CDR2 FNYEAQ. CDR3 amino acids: CASSSPGTGGGYEQYF. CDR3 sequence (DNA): TGTGCCAGCAGCTCGCCGGGAACAGGGGGTGGATACGAGCAGTACTTC.

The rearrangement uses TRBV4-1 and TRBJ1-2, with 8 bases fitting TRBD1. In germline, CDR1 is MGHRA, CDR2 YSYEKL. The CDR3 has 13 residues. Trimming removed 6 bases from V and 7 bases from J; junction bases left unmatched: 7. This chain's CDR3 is CASSGQGLSGYTF. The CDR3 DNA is TGCGCCAGCAGTGGACAGGGTTTGTCTGGCTACACCTTC.

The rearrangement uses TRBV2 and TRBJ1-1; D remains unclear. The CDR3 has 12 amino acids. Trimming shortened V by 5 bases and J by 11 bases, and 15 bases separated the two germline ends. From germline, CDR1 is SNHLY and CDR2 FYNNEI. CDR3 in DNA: TGTGCCAGCAGTCCCTCGGTCAATTTGGCTTTCTTT. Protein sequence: CASSPSVNLAFF.

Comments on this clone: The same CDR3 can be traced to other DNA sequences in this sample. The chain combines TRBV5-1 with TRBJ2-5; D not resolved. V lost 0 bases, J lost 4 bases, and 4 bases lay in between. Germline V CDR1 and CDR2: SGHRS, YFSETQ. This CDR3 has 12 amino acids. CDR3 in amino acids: CASSLAGETQYF. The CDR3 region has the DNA TGCGCCAGCAGCTTGGCGGGAGAGACCCAGTACTTC.

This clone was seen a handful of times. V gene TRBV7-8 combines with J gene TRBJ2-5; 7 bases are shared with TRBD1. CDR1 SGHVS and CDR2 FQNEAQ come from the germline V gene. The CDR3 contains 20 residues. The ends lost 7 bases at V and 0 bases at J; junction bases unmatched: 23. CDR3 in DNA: TGTGCCAGCACAGACTTTAGGCTGGGATTAGCAGGGGGTCACCAAGAGACCCAGTACTTC. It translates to CASTDFRLGLAGGHQETQYF. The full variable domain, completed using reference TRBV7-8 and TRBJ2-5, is GAGVSQSPRYKVAKRGQDVALRCDPISGHVSLFWYQQALGQGPEFLTYFQNEAQLDKSGLPSDRFFAERPEGSVSTLKIQRTQQEDSAVYLCASTDFRLGLAGGHQETQYFGPGTRLLVL.

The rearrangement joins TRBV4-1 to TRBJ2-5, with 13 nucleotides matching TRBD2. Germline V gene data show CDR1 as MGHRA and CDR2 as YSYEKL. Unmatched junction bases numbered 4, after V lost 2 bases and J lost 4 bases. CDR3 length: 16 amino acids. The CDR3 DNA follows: TGCGCCAGCAGCCAACTAGGACTAGCGGGAGTAGAGACCCAGTACTTC. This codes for CASSQLGLAGVETQYF.

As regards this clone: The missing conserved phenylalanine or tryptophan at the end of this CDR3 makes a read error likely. The CDR3 DNA reads as TGTGCCTGGAGTGCAGGGACAGGACGAAATCAGCCCCAGCATGTT. This encodes CAWSAGTGRNQPQHV. V gene TRBV30 combines with J gene TRBJ1-5; 8 bases fit TRBD1. Germline loops: CDR1 GTSNPN, CDR2 SVGIG (reference sequence). The junction had 6 bases not matched to a gene; V was cut back by 1 base and J by 4 bases. There are 15 residues in the CDR3.

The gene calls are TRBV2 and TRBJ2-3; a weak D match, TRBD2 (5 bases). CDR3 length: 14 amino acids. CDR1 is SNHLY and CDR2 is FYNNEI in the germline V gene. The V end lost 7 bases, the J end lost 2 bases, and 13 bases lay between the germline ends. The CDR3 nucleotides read TGTGCCAGCAAGAAGGACGGACTCACAGATACGCAGTATTTT. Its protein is CASKKDGLTDTQYF.